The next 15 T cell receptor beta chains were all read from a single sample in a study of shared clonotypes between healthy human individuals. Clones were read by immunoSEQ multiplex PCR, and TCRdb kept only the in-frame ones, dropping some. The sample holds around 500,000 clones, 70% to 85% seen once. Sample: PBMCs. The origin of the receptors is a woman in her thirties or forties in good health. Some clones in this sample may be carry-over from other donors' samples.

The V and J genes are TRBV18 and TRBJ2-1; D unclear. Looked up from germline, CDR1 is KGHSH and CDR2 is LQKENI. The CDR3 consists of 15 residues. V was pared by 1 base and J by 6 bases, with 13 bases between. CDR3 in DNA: TGTGCCAGCTCACCACGAGCCAGAAACCGCAATGAGCAGTTCTTC. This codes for CASSPRARNRNEQFF.

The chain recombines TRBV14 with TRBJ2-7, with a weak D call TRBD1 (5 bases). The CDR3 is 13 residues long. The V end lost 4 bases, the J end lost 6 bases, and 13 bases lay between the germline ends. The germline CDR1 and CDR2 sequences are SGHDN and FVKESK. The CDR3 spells CASSPDRRLEQYF. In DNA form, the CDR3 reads TGTGCCAGCAGCCCCGACAGACGCCTCGAGCAGTACTTC.

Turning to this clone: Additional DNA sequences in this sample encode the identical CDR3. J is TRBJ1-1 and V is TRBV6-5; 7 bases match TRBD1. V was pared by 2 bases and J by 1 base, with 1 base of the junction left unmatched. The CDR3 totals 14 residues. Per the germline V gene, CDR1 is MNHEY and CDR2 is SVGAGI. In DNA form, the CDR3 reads TGTGCCAGCAGTTACCGGACAGGGAACACTGAAGCTTTCTTT. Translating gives CASSYRTGNTEAFF.

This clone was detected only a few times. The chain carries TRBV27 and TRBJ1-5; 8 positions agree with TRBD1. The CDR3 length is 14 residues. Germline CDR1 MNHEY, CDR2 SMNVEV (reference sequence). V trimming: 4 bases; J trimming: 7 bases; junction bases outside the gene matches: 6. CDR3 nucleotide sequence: TGTGCCAGCAGTTCGCAGGGGGCTCGGCAGCCCCAGCATTTT. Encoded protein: CASSSQGARQPQHF.

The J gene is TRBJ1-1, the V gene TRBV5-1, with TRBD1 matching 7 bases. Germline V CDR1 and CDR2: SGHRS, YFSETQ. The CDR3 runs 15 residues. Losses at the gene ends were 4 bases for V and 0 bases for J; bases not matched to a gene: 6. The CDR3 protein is CASSPGTEMNTEAFF. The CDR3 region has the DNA TGCGCCAGCAGCCCAGGGACAGAAATGAACACTGAAGCTTTCTTT.

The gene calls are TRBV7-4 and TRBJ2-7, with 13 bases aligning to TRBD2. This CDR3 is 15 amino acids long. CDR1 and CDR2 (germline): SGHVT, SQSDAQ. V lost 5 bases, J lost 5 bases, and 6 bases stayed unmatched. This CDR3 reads CASSTRTSGSDEQYF. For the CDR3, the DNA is TGTGCCAGCAGCACCCGGACTAGCGGGAGCGACGAGCAGTACTTC.

Written as DNA, the CDR3 is TGTGCCAGCAGTTGGGACACAGACACAGATACGCAGTATTTT. This codes for CASSWDTDTDTQYF. The chain uses TRBV28 and TRBJ2-3; a possible D gene is TRBD1 (6 bases). The CDR3 is made up of 14 amino acids. Germline CDR1 MDHEN, CDR2 SYDVKM. V dropped 4 bases and J dropped 2 bases, with 10 bases sitting between them.

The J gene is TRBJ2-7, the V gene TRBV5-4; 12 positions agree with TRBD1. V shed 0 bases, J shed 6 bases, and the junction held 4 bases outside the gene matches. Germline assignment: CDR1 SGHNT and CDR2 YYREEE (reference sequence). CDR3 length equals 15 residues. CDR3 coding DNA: TGTGCCAGCAGCTTGGCAGGGACAGGGGGCGCCGAGCAGTACTTC. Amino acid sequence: CASSLAGTGGAEQYF.

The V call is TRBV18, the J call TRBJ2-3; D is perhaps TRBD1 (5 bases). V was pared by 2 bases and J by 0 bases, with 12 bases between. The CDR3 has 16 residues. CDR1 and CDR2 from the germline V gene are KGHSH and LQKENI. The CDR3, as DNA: TGTGCCAGCTCACCATGGGGCACACCTAGCACAGATACGCAGTATTTT. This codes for CASSPWGTPSTDTQYF. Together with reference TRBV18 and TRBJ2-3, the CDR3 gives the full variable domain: NAGVMQNPRHLVRRRGQEARLRCSPMKGHSHVYWYRQLPEEGLKFMVYLQKENIIDESGMPKERFSAEFPKEGPSILRIQQVVRGDSAAYFCASSPWGTPSTDTQYFGPGTRLTVL.

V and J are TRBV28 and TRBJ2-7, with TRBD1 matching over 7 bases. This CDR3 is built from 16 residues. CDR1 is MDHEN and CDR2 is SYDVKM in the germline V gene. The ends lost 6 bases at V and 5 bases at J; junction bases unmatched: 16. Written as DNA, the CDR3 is TGTGCCAGCAGAGAAAACAGGGGCGCCCTAGTTCACGAGCAGTACTTC. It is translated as CASRENRGALVHEQYF.

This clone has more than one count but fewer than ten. The CDR3: CASSPFDPNTEAFF. The CDR3 DNA reads TGCGCCAGCAGCCCGTTTGACCCCAACACTGAAGCTTTCTTT. This chain connects TRBV5-1 to TRBJ1-1; D is uncertain. Between the trimmed V and J ends, which lost 4 bases and 2 bases, there was a span of 12 bases. This CDR3 has 14 residues. In germline, CDR1 is SGHRS, CDR2 YFSETQ.

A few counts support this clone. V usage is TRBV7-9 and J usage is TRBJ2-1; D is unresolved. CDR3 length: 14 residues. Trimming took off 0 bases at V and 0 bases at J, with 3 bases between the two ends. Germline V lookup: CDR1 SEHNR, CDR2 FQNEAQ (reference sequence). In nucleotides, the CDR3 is TGTGCCAGCAGCTTAGCCGACTCCTACAATGAGCAGTTCTTC. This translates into CASSLADSYNEQFF.

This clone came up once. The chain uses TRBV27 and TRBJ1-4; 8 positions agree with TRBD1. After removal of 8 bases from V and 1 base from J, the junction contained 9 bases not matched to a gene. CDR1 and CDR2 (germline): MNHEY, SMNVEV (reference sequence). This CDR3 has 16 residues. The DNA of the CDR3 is TGTGCCAGCCGGCAGGGGGCGCACGAAACTAATGAAAAACTGTTTTTT. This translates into CASRQGAHETNEKLFF.

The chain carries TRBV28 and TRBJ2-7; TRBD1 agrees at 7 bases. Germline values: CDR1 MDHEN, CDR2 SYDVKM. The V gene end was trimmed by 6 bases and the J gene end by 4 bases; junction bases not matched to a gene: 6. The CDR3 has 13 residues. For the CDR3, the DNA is TGTGCCAGCAGCAACGGACAGGAATACGAGCAGTACTTC. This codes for CASSNGQEYEQYF.

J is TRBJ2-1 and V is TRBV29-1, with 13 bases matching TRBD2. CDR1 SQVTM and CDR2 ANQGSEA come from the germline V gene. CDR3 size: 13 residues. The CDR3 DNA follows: TGCAGGGTAAGACTAGCGGGAGGCGATGAGCAGTTCTTC. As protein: CRVRLAGGDEQFF.